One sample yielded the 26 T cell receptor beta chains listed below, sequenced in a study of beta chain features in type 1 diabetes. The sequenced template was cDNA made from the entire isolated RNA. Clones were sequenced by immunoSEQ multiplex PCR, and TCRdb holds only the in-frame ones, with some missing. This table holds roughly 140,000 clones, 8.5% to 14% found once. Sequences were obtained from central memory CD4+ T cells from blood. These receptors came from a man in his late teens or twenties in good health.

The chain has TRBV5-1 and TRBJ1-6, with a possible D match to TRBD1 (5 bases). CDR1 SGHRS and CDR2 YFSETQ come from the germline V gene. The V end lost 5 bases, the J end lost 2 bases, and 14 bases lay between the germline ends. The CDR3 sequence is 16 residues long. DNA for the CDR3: TGCGCCAGCAGTAAAGAGGGGATGACCTATAATTCACCCCTCCACTTT. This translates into CASSKEGMTYNSPLHF.

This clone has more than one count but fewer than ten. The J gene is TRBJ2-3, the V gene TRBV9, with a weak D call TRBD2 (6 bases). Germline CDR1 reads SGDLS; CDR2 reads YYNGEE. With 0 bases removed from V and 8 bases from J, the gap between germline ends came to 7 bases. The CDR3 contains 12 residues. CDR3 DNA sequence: TGTGCCAGCAGCGTAGAGGGAGGTACGCAGTATTTT. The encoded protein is CASSVEGGTQYF. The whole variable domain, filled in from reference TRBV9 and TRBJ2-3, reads DSGVTQTPKHLITATGQRVTLRCSPRSGDLSVYWYQQSLDQGLQFLIQYYNGEERAKGNILERFSAQQFPDLHSELNLSSLELGDSALYFCASSVEGGTQYFGPGTRLTVL.

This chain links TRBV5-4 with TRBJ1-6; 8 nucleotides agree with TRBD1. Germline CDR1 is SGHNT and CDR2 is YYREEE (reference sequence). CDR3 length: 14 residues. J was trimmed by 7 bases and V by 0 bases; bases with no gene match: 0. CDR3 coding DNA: TGTGCCAGCAGCTTGGACAGGGGGAATTCACCCCTCCACTTT. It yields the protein CASSLDRGNSPLHF.

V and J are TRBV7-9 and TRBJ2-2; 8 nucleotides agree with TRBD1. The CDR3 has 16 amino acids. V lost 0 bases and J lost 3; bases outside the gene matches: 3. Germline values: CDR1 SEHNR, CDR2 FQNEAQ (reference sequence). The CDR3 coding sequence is TGTGCCAGCAGCTTAGCCTTGACAGGGGACACCGGGGAGCTGTTTTTT. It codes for CASSLALTGDTGELFF.

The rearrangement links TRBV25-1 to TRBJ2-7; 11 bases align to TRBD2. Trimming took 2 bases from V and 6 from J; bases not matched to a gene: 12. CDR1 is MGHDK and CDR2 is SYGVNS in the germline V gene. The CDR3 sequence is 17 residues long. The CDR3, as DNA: TGTGCCAGCAGTGAAAGAGTCGAACTAGCGGGAGAAGGCGAGCAGTACTTC. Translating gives CASSERVELAGEGEQYF.

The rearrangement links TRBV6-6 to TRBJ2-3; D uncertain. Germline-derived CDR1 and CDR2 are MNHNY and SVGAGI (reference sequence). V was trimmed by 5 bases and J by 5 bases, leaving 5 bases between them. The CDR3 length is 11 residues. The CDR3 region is CASSVGDTQYF. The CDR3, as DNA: TGTGCCAGCAGTGTAGGAGATACGCAGTATTTT.

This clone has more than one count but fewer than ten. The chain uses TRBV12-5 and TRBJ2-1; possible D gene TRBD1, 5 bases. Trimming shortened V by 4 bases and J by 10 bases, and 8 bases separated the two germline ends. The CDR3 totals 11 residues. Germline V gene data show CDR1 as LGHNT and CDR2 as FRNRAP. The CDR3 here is CASGSGIEQFF. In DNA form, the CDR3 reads TGTGCTAGTGGTTCAGGGATCGAGCAGTTCTTC.

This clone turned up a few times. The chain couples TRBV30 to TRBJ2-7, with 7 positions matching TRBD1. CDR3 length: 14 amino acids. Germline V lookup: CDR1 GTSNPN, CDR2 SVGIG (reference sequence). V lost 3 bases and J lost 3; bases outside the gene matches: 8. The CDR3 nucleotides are TGTGCCTGGAGGGTTCTGGGACAGAACTACGAGCAGTACTTC. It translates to CAWRVLGQNYEQYF.

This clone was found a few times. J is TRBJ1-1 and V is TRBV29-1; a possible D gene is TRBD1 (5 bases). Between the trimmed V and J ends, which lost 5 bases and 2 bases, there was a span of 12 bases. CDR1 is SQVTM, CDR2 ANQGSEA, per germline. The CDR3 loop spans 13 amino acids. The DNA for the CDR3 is TGCAGCGTTTTTCCCCAGGGTAACACTGAAGCTTTCTTT. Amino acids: CSVFPQGNTEAFF.

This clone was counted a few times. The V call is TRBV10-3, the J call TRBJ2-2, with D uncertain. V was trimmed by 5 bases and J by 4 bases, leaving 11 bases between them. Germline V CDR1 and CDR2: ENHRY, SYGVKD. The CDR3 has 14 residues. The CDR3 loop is CAISLDSFTGELFF. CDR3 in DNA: TGTGCCATCAGTCTAGATTCGTTCACCGGGGAGCTGTTTTTT.

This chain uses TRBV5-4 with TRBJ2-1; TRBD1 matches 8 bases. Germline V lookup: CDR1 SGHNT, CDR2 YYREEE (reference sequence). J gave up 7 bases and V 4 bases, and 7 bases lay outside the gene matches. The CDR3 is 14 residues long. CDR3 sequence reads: CASSRQGAWNEQFF. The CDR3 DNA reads TGTGCCAGCAGCCGTCAGGGGGCTTGGAATGAGCAGTTCTTC.

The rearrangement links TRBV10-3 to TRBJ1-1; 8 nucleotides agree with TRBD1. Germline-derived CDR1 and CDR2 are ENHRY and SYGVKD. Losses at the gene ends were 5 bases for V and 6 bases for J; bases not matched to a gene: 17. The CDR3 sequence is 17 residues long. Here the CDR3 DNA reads TGTGCCATCAGTTCCATACAGGGGGGGAGTTACTCGGCTGAAGCTTTCTTT. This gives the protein CAISSIQGGSYSAEAFF.

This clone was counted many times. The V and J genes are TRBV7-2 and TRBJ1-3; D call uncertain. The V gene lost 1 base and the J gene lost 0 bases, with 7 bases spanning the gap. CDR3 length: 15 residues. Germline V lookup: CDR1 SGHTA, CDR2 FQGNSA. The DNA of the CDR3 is TGTGCCAGCAGCTTAGTTCTGCTCTCTGGAAACACCATATATTTT. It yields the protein CASSLVLLSGNTIYF.

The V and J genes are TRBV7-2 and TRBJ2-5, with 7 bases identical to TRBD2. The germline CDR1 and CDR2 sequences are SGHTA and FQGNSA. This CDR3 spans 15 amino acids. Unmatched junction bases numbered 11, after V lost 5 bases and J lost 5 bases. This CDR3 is CASSRLSGKDETQYF. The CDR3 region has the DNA TGTGCCAGCAGCCGACTAAGCGGGAAGGATGAGACCCAGTACTTC.

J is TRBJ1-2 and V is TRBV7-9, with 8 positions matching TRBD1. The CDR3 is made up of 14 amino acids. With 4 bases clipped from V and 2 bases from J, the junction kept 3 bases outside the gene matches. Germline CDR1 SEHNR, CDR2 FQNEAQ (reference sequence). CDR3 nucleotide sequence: TGTGCCAGCAGCTCCCGGACAGGGAACTATGGCTACACCTTC. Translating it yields CASSSRTGNYGYTF.

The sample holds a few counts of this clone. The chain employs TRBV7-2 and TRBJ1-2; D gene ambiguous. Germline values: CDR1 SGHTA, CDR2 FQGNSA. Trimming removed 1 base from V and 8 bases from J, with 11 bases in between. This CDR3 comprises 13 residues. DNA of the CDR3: TGTGCCAGCAGCTTAGACCTAGGGCTAGGCTACACCTTC. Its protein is CASSLDLGLGYTF.

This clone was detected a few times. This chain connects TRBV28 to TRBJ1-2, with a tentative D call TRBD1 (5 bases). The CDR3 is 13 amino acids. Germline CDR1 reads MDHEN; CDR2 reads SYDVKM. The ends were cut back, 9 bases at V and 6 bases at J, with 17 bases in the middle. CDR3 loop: CASSGPNQNGYTF. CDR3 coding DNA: TGTGCCAGTTCGGGACCTAATCAGAATGGCTACACCTTC.

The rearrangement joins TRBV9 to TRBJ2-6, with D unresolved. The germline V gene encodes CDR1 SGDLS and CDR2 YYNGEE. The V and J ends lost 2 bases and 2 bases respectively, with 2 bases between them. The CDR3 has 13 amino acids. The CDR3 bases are TGTGCCAGCAGCGTTACTGGGGCCAACGTCCTGACTTTC. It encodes CASSVTGANVLTF. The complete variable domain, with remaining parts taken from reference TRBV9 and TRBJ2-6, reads DSGVTQTPKHLITATGQRVTLRCSPRSGDLSVYWYQQSLDQGLQFLIQYYNGEERAKGNILERFSAQQFPDLHSELNLSSLELGDSALYFCASSVTGANVLTFGAGSRLTVL.

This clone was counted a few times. The CDR3 sequence is CASSGGQNEQYF. The CDR3 bases are TGTGCCAGCAGTGGGGGACAGAACGAGCAGTACTTC. The rearrangement links TRBV28 to TRBJ2-7, with TRBD1 matching over 7 bases. The CDR3 totals 12 residues. J lost 5 bases, V lost 5 bases, and 3 bases had no gene match. The V gene's germline CDR1 is MDHEN and CDR2 SYDVKM.

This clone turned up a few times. The chain's CDR3 is CASSLYGPSSYNEQFF. The CDR3 DNA follows: TGTGCCAGCAGCTTATACGGGCCGAGCTCCTACAATGAGCAGTTCTTC. The J gene is TRBJ2-1, the V gene TRBV7-2, with D hard to call. Germline values: CDR1 SGHTA, CDR2 FQGNSA. V dropped 2 bases and J dropped 0 bases, with 11 bases sitting between them. This CDR3 has 16 amino acids.

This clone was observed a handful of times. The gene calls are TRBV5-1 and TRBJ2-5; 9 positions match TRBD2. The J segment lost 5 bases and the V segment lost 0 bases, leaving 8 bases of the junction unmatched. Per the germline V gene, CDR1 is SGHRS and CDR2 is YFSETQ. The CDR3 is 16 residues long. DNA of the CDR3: TGCGCCAGCAGCTTGGATCCAGCGGGGGGTATTGAGACCCAGTACTTC. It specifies CASSLDPAGGIETQYF.

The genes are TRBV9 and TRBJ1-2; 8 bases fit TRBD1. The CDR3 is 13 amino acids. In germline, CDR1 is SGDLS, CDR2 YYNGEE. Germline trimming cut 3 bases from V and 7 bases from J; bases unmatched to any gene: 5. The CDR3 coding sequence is TGTGCCAGCAGCGGGACAGGGAAGTTTGGCTACACCTTC. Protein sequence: CASSGTGKFGYTF.

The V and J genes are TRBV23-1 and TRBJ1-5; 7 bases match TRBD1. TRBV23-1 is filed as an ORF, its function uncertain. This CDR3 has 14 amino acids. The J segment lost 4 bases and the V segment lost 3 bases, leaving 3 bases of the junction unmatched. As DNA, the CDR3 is TGCGCCAGCAGTCATGTGACAGGGAATCAGCCCCAGCATTTT. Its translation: CASSHVTGNQPQHF.

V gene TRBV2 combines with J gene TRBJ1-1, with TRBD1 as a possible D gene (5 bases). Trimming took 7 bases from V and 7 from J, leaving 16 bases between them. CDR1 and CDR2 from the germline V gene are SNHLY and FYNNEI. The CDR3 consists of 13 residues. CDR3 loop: CASKRQRGGEAFF. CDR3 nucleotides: TGTGCCAGCAAACGACAGCGCGGAGGTGAAGCTTTCTTT.

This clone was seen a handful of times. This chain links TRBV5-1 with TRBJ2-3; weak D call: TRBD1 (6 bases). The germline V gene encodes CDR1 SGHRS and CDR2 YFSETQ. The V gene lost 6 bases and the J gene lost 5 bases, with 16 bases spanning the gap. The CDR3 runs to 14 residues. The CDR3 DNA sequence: TGCGCCAGCACTGGGACAAACCGGGGAGATACGCAGTATTTT. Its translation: CASTGTNRGDTQYF.

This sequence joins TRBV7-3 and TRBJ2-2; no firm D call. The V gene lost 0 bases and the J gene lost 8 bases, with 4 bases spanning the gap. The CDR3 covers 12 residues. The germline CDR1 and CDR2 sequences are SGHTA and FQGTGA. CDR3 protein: CASSLTEGELFF. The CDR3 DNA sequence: TGTGCCAGCAGCTTAACGGAAGGGGAGCTGTTTTTT.